This T cell receptor (beta chain) was captured by sequencing in a study of OX40 agonist ivuxolimab in advanced cancers. Study information: Every 2 weeks, ivuxolimab was infused into the patients intravenously at between 0.01 and 10 mg/kg. Participants averaged approximately 60 years of age (range about 23 to 79) and were about 85% male. Of the participants, approximately 38% had some prior anti-PD-1, anti-PD-L1 or anti-CTLA-4 therapy, which was allowed.

This table comes from immunoSEQ multiplex PCR, and its TCRdb copy is limited to in-frame clones, with some not included. The sample consists of 33,000 or so clones, 78% of them appearing once. Blood was sampled at baseline, cycle 4 day 1, and cycle 7 day 1. From germline, CDR1 is ENHRY and CDR2 SYGVKD. The V end lost 10 bases, the J end lost 4 bases, and 16 bases lay between the germline ends. The CDR3 loop spans 13 amino acids. V is TRBV10-3 and J is TRBJ1-1; D not resolved. The source of this sequence is an adult with an advanced solid tumor such as melanoma, head and neck, liver or kidney cancer. This specimen consisted of CD4+ or CD8+ T cells sorted from blood, obtained in a trial of the OX40 agonist ivuxolimab. The CDR3 is CASSSHGATEAFF. The CDR3 DNA is TGTGCCAGCAGCAGCCACGGTGCCACTGAAGCTTTCTTT.